This passage covers 8 T cell receptor beta chains from one sample sequenced in a study of post-analysis software for immune sequencing data. Overall study findings and caveats: In patients, roughly 5 TRBV segments were more frequent than in controls, with TRBV5-6, TRBV5-1 and TRBV20-1 among them.

What these receptors recognize is not known. Prepared libraries of TCR beta cDNA carried unique molecular identifiers. TCRdb re-derived calls from the PCR reads in MiXCR, one entry per CDR3 protein. Among about 260,000 distinct CDR3 sequences, 35% to 45% were seen once, and the ten largest hold under 5.5%. Sequences were obtained from blood. These receptor sequences come from a girl aged 5-17 years with multiple sclerosis.

J is TRBJ2-5 and V is TRBV7-3, with D possibly matching TRBD2 (5 bases). The J call could be wrong; TRBJ2-7 is a better fit for the DNA end. Germline V gene sequence: CDR1 SGHTA, CDR2 FQGTGA. This CDR3 region has 15 residues. CDR3 nucleotides: TGTGCCAGCAGCTTAACCGCGGGCCAACCCTACGAGCAGTACTTC. Amino acids: CASSLTAGQPYEQYF.

This clonotype has ten or more counts. CDR3 DNA: TGTGCCAGCAGTGTCCCAGCGGGGGGGTACAATGAGCAGTTCTTC. This codes for CASSVPAGGYNEQFF. The genes are TRBV2 and TRBJ2-1; 10 bases fit TRBD2. V lost 4 bases, J lost 4 bases, and 4 bases stayed unmatched. Germline V CDR1 and CDR2: SNHLY, FYNNEI. This CDR3 is 15 amino acids long.

The chain couples TRBV28 to TRBJ2-1; TRBD2 matches 9 bases. CDR1 and CDR2 from the germline V gene are MDHEN and SYDVKM. The CDR3 runs to 15 residues. V was pared by 2 bases and J by 9 bases, with 8 bases of the junction left unmatched. DNA for the CDR3: TGTGCCAGCAGTTTAATAGCGGGAGAAGGAAGTGAGCAGTTCTTC. Protein product: CASSLIAGEGSEQFF.

V usage is TRBV10-1 and J usage is TRBJ2-1, with 7 bases aligning to TRBD1. Germline CDR1 is WNHNN and CDR2 is SYGVQD (reference sequence). The CDR3 length is 13 residues. Trimming at V came to 9 bases and at J to 3 bases, leaving 5 bases not matched to a gene. The CDR3: CASRQGIYNEQFF. The CDR3, as DNA: TGCGCCAGTCGACAGGGTATCTACAATGAGCAGTTCTTC.

This clonotype showed up many times. The chain couples TRBV5-5 to TRBJ1-2; weak D call: TRBD1 (5 bases). CDR1 is SGHKS and CDR2 is YYEKEE in the germline V gene (reference sequence). This CDR3 spans 13 amino acids. Trimming pared 3 bases from V and 5 bases from J, leaving 11 bases between. Here the CDR3 reads CASSSETVYGYTF. DNA for the CDR3: TGTGCCAGCAGCTCCGAGACAGTATATGGCTACACCTTC. The whole variable domain, remainder taken from reference TRBV5-5 and TRBJ1-2, is DAGVTQSPTHLIKTRGQQVTLRCSPISGHKSVSWYQQVLGQGPQFIFQYYEKEERGRGNFPDRFSARQFPNYSSELNVNALLLGDSALYLCASSSETVYGYTFGSGTRLTVV.

The CDR3 sequence is CASSSTGFYGYTF. In DNA form, the CDR3 reads TGTGCCAGCAGTTCCACAGGGTTTTACGGCTACACCTTC. The genes are TRBV12-3 or TRBV12-4 and TRBJ1-2; perhaps TRBD1 as D (6 bases). Trimming removed 4 bases from V and 8 bases from J, with 14 bases in between. The CDR3 is 13 residues long.

This clonotype was counted many times. This chain uses TRBV12-3 or TRBV12-4 with TRBJ1-2, with D possibly matching TRBD1 (5 bases). V was shortened by 3 bases and J by 6 bases, with 14 bases between the two germline ends. This CDR3 spans 14 amino acids. For the CDR3, the DNA is TGTGCCAGCAGTTTCGACAGACGCATGAATGGCTACACCTTC. It yields the protein CASSFDRRMNGYTF.

This clonotype appeared a few times. The V call is TRBV12-3 or TRBV12-4, the J call TRBJ2-1, with TRBD1 as a possible D gene (6 bases). Deletions cut 3 bases from V and 5 bases from J, with 14 bases between. The CDR3 covers 15 residues. CDR3 in amino acids: CASSFPGERDNEQFF. CDR3 in DNA: TGTGCCAGCAGTTTCCCAGGGGAGAGGGACAATGAGCAGTTCTTC.